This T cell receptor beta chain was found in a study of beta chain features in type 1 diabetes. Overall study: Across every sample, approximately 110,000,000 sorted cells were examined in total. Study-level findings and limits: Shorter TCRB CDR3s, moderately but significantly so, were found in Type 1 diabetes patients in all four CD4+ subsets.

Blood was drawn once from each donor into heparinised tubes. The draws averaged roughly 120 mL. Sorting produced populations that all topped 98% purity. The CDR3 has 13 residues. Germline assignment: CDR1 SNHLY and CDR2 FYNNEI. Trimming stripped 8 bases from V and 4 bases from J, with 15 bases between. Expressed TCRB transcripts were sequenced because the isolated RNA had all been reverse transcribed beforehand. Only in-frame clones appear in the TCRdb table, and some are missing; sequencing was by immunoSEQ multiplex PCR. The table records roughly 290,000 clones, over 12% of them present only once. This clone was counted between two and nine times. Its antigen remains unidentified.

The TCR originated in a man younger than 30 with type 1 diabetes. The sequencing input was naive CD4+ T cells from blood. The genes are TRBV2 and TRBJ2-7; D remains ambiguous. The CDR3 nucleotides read TGTGCCAGCCGGGTCCGTTTGTTGTACGAGCAGTACTTC. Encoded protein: CASRVRLLYEQYF. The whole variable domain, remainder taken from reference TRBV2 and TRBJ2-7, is EPEVTQTPSHQVTQMGQEVILRCVPISNHLYFYWYRQILGQKVEFLVSFYNNEISEKSEIFDDQFSVERPDGSNFTLKIRSTKLEDSAMYFCASRVRLLYEQYFGPGTRLTVT.